The source of this T cell receptor beta chain is a study of OX40 agonist ivuxolimab in advanced cancers. Study context: Recorded diagnoses for dose-escalation patients were hepatocellular carcinoma, melanoma, renal cell or head and neck cancer. Partial responses were achieved by three patients, of whom one had hepatocellular carcinoma and two had cutaneous melanoma.

The investigators sampled blood at baseline, at cycle 4 day 1, and at cycle 7 day 1. For this clone: Its antigen is not known.

Generated by immunoSEQ multiplex PCR, the TCRdb table keeps only in-frame clones and is missing some. The repertoire consists of about 62,000 clones, with less than 85% occurring once and the leading ten covering under 13%. Study-wide results and caveats: Normalized T-cell clonal expansion was also low in a subset of nonresponders.

Germline V gene sequence: CDR1 GTSNPN, CDR2 SVGIG (reference sequence). The CDR3 runs to 12 residues. Trimming cost V 5 bases and J 6 bases, with 14 bases left between them. The chain uses TRBV30 and TRBJ2-7; TRBD2 might be the D (7 bases). Sequenced here: CD4+ or CD8+ T cells sorted from blood, sampled in a trial of the OX40 agonist ivuxolimab. The receptor comes from an adult with an advanced solid tumor such as melanoma, head and neck, liver or kidney cancer. CDR3 in DNA: TGTGCCTGGGCTCCGAGGGGGGGCGAGCAGTACTTC. Its translation: CAWAPRGGEQYF.